These 10 T cell receptor beta chains were sequenced from one sample in a study of blood T cell repertoires in COVID-19. The assay was immunoSEQ multiplex PCR, and TCRdb's table has in-frame clones only and misses some. The sample shows 140,000 to 150,000 clones, approximately 88% of them seen only once. Sequenced: peripheral blood. Every receptor here comes from a man aged 55 to 70 with active or convalescent COVID-19.

This rearrangement joins TRBV6-5 to TRBJ2-1; TRBD2 agrees at 10 bases. In germline, CDR1 is MNHEY, CDR2 SVGAGI. This CDR3 is 15 amino acids long. V lost 6 bases to trimming and J lost 3 bases; unmatched junction nucleotides: 5. The CDR3 sequence: CASRGLAFIYNEQFF. In DNA form, the CDR3 reads TGTGCCAGCAGGGGACTAGCGTTCATCTACAATGAGCAGTTCTTC.

The V and J genes are TRBV3-1 (or the pseudogene TRBV3-2) and TRBJ2-5; 9 bases agree with TRBD1. CDR1 and CDR2 from the germline V gene are LGHDT and YNNKEL (reference sequence). The CDR3 loop spans 14 amino acids. The V segment lost 4 bases and the J segment 5 bases; nucleotides outside the gene matches: 5. CDR3 region: CASSPRDRVETQYF. The CDR3 nucleotides read TGTGCCAGCAGCCCCCGGGACAGGGTCGAGACCCAGTACTTC.

CDR3 nucleotide sequence: TGTGCCAGCAGTCCCCGGACTAGAGGAGAGACCCAGTACTTC. It yields the protein CASSPRTRGETQYF. This sequence joins TRBV27 and TRBJ2-5; TRBD2 matches at 7 bases. V lost 5 bases and J lost 4; bases outside the gene matches: 7. Germline V lookup: CDR1 MNHEY, CDR2 SMNVEV (reference sequence). This CDR3 is built from 14 residues.

This chain uses TRBV5-1 with TRBJ1-1; 9 bases match TRBD1. The CDR3 has 15 amino acids. CDR1 and CDR2 (germline): SGHRS, YFSETQ. J lost 5 bases, V lost 3 bases, and 8 bases had no gene match. The CDR3 protein is CASSSRQGGRTEAFF. CDR3 DNA: TGCGCCAGCAGCTCCCGACAGGGGGGAAGGACTGAAGCTTTCTTT.

This sequence joins TRBV12-3 or TRBV12-4 and TRBJ1-2; D gene unclear. The ends were cut back, 3 bases at V and 4 bases at J, with 9 bases in the middle. The CDR3 is 13 amino acids. The CDR3 DNA reads TGTGCCAGCAGTTTTAGGGAGGGCTATGGCTACACCTTC. It translates to CASSFREGYGYTF.

In this sample, this clone turned up once. This chain links TRBV28 with TRBJ2-4; tentative D call: TRBD2 (5 bases). The V end lost 6 bases, the J end lost 0 bases, and 12 bases lay between the germline ends. This CDR3 has 15 amino acids. Germline CDR1 MDHEN, CDR2 SYDVKM. CDR3 amino acids: CASRDSGLAKNIQYF. Written as DNA, the CDR3 is TGTGCCAGCAGGGACTCTGGGCTAGCCAAAAACATTCAGTACTTC.

V gene TRBV6-2 or TRBV6-3 combines with J gene TRBJ2-2; D not certain. The V end was cut by 5 bases, the J end by 1 base, with 8 bases between. Germline V gives CDR1 MNHEY, CDR2 SVGEGT. The CDR3 runs 14 residues. The CDR3 region is CASSGRMNTGELFF. CDR3 nucleotides: TGTGCCAGCAGTGGCAGGATGAACACCGGGGAGCTGTTTTTT.

This chain joins TRBV3-1 (or the pseudogene TRBV3-2) and TRBJ1-1; D unclear. The CDR3 covers 14 residues. Trimming left V 5 bases short and J 1 base short, with 11 bases between. CDR1 is LGHDT, CDR2 YNNKEL, per germline (reference sequence). The CDR3 spells CASSSAGENTEAFF. CDR3 sequence (DNA): TGTGCCAGCAGCTCTGCGGGCGAGAACACTGAAGCTTTCTTT.

The chain combines TRBV6-2 or TRBV6-3 with TRBJ1-5, with a possible D match to TRBD1 (5 bases). Trimming left V 2 bases short and J 2 bases short, with 7 bases between. The germline gives CDR1 MNHEY, CDR2 SVGEGT. CDR3 length: 14 amino acids. CDR3 DNA: TGTGCCAGCAGTTACGCGGGGGGCAATCAGCCCCAGCATTTT. Amino acid sequence: CASSYAGGNQPQHF.

The chain carries TRBV20-1 and TRBJ1-6; 7 bases align to TRBD1. The CDR3 is 11 amino acids. Per germline, CDR1 DFQATT and CDR2 SNEGSKA (reference sequence). With 3 bases clipped from V and 18 bases from J, the junction kept 8 bases outside the gene matches. CDR3 DNA sequence: TGCAGTGCTAGTCAGGGGGTCCAGTCCCACTTT. Protein sequence: CSASQGVQSHF.